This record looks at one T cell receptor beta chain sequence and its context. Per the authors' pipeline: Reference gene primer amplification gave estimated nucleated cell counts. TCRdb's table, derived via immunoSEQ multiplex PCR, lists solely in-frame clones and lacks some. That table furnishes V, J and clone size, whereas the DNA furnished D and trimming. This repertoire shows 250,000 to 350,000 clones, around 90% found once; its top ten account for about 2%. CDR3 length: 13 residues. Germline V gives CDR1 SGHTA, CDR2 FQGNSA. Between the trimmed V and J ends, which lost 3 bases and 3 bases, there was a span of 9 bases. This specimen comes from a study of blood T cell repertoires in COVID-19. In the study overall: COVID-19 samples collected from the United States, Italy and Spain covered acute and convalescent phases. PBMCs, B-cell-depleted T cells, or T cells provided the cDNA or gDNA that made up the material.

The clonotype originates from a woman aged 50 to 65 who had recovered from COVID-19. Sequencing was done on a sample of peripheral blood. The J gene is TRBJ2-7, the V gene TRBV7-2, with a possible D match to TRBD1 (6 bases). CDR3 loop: CASSLGTHYEQYF. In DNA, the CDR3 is TGTGCCAGCAGCTTGGGGACACACTACGAGCAGTACTTC.